Presented here are 10 T cell receptor beta chains from one specimen sequenced in a study of T-cell reconstitution after alpha-beta-depleted transplantation in children. The authors prepared the TCRbeta library with unique molecular identifiers. TCRdb independently ran MiXCR on the PCR reads; one entry per CDR3 protein. Of about 490,000 distinct CDR3 sequences listed, roughly a tenth were seen once; the top ten hold around 2.2%. The source material was PBMCs, sampled before TCRalphabeta/CD19-depleted stem cell transplant. The source is a child aged 2 to 15 with inherited bone marrow failure, due to receive a stem cell transplant.

This clonotype occurred many times. The chain uses TRBV25-1 and TRBJ2-7; D perhaps matches TRBD1 (6 bases). From germline, CDR1 is MGHDK and CDR2 SYGVNS. This CDR3 has 14 amino acids. V lost 4 bases to trimming and J lost 0 bases, with 10 bases between them. The CDR3 here is CASSGRDNSYEQYF. The CDR3 nucleotides are TGTGCCAGCAGTGGCCGGGACAACTCCTACGAGCAGTACTTC.

This clonotype was recorded at least ten times. The chain combines TRBV10-3 with TRBJ2-1; the D is unclear. The germline CDR1 and CDR2 sequences are ENHRY and SYGVKD. Trimming shortened V by 3 bases and J by 7 bases, and 10 bases separated the two germline ends. The CDR3 runs 13 residues. CDR3 bases: TGTGCCATCAGTGAAGACCCGCGGAATGAGCAGTTCTTC. This codes for CAISEDPRNEQFF.

This clonotype was counted many times. The rearrangement uses TRBV11-1 and TRBJ2-1; D ambiguous. Germline V gene data show CDR1 as SGHAT and CDR2 as FQDESV (reference sequence). Trimming pared 0 bases from V and 1 base from J, leaving 19 bases between. CDR3 length: 19 amino acids. As DNA, the CDR3 is TGTGCCAGCAGCTTAGCGAATGGTCTCCTCCGGGCGTCCTACAATGAGCAGTTCTTC. This sequence encodes CASSLANGLLRASYNEQFF.

The chain uses TRBV29-1 and TRBJ2-7; D ambiguous. There are 13 residues in the CDR3. V was clipped by 7 bases and J by 2 bases, with 15 bases between them. The germline CDR1 and CDR2 sequences are SQVTM and ANQGSEA. The CDR3 DNA reads TGCAGCGCATCCGGGCCTACGACCTACGAGCAGTACTTC. Its translation: CSASGPTTYEQYF.

This clonotype was counted a few times. The gene calls are TRBV27 and TRBJ2-5; 7 bases are a match to TRBD1. The germline CDR1 and CDR2 sequences are MNHEY and SMNVEV (reference sequence). The V segment lost 5 bases and the J segment 4 bases; nucleotides outside the gene matches: 7. CDR3 length equals 14 residues. CDR3 loop: CASSSLTGRETQYF. Here the CDR3 DNA reads TGTGCCAGCAGTAGTCTGACAGGGCGAGAGACCCAGTACTTC.

This clonotype was seen at least ten times. The chain carries TRBV12-3 or TRBV12-4 and TRBJ2-4; 8 bases match TRBD1. This CDR3 has 16 amino acids. Losses at the gene ends were 2 bases for V and 3 bases for J; bases not matched to a gene: 6. For the CDR3, the DNA is TGTGCCAGCAGTTTAAGGTCGGGGACAGGCAAAAACATTCAGTACTTC. It yields the protein CASSLRSGTGKNIQYF.

This clonotype was recorded at least ten times. The CDR3 is CASGRLAIYEQYF. CDR3 sequence (DNA): TGTGCCAGCGGTAGACTAGCTATCTACGAGCAGTACTTC. This rearrangement joins TRBV2 to TRBJ2-7; 7 nucleotides line up with TRBD2. CDR3 length equals 13 residues. Germline loops: CDR1 SNHLY, CDR2 FYNNEI. V was pared by 8 bases and J by 3 bases, with 7 bases of the junction left unmatched.

This clonotype was counted ten times or more. This sequence joins TRBV6-6 and TRBJ1-1; a weak D match, TRBD1 (6 bases). The germline CDR1 and CDR2 sequences are MNHNY and SVGAGI (reference sequence). CDR3 length: 13 residues. V lost 8 bases, J lost 4 bases, and 14 bases lay in between. The CDR3 bases are TGTGCCAGCGATCCAGGGGCTATCACTGAAGCTTTCTTT. Protein: CASDPGAITEAFF.

This clonotype turned up a few times. The J gene is TRBJ2-7, the V gene TRBV20-1; either TRBD1 or TRBD2 may fit D (7 bases each). CDR3 length equals 14 residues. Germline V gene data show CDR1 as DFQATT and CDR2 as SNEGSKA (reference sequence). With 2 bases removed from V and 6 bases from J, the gap between germline ends came to 17 bases. Here the CDR3 DNA reads TGCAGTGCTAGACAGGGGGGAGGGCCCTCCGAGCAGTACTTC. Translated, it gives CSARQGGGPSEQYF.

This clonotype was counted many times. For the CDR3, the DNA is TGCAGTGCTAGTCGACCGGGGCAGCCCCAGCATTTT. It codes for CSASRPGQPQHF. The V gene is TRBV20-1, the J gene TRBJ1-5; no definite D call. Deletions cut 3 bases from V and 7 bases from J, with 10 bases between. The germline V gene encodes CDR1 DFQATT and CDR2 SNEGSKA (reference sequence). This CDR3 is built from 12 residues.